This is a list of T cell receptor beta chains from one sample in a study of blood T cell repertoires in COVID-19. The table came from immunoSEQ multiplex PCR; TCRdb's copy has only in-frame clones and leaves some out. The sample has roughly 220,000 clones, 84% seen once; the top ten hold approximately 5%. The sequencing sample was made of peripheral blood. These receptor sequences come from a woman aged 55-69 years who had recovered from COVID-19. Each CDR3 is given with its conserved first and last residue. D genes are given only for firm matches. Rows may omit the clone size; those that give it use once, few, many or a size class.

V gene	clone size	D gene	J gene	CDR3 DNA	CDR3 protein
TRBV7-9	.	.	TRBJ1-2	TGTGCCAGCTCCTCCCAGGTCTGGGGCTACACCTTC	CASSSQVWGYTF
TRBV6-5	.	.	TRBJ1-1	TGTGCCAGCAGTCGAACATGGTACACTGAAGCTTTCTTT	CASSRTWYTEAFF
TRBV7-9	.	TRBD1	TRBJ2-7	TGTGCCAGCAGCGGCAGGGGGTACGAGCAGTACTTC	CASSGRGYEQYF
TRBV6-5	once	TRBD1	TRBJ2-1	TGTGCCAGCTCTGGAAGGACAGGGGGCGAAGGTGAGCAGTTCTTC	CASSGRTGGEGEQFF
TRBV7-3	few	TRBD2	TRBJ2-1	TGTGCCAGCAGCTCAAGCGGGGGGTTCGACAATGAGCAGTTCTTC	CASSSSGGFDNEQFF
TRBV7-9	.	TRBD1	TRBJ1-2	TGTGCCAGCAGCGAGAGGGGGACAGGGATTTCCTATGGCTACACCTTC	CASSERGTGISYGYTF
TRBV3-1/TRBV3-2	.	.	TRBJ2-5	TGTGCCAGCAGCCAAGGTCAAATGCGAGGAGGGGCCCAGTACTTC	CASSQGQMRGGAQYF
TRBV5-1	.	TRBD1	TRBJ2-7	TGCGCCAGCAGCTCCGACAGGGAGTCCTACGAGCAGTACTTC	CASSSDRESYEQYF
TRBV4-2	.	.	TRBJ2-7	TGTGCCAGCAGCCAAGGCAGGGTCTACGAGCAGTACTTC	CASSQGRVYEQYF
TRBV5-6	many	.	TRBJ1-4	TGTGCCAGCAGCTTAAGCGATGAAAAACTGTTTTTT	CASSLSDEKLFF
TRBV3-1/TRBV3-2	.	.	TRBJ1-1	TGTGCCAGCAGCAGTGGAGGGGCTGAAGCTTTCTTT	CASSSGGAEAFF
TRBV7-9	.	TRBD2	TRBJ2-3	TGTGCCAGCAGCTTAGGAGGTTGGACTAGCGGGGCAGATACGCAGTATTTT	CASSLGGWTSGADTQYF
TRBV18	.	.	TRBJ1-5	TGTGCCAGCTCACCACCGAGCGGGGGCAATCAGCCCCAGCATTTT	CASSPPSGGNQPQHF
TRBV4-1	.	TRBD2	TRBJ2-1	TGCGCCAGCAGCTTTGGACTAGCGGGGGGCCAAGAGCAGTTCTTC	CASSFGLAGGQEQFF
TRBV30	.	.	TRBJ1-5	TGTGCCTGGAGCCTCCCGTGGGGGCGACAGCCCCAGCATTTT	CAWSLPWGRQPQHF
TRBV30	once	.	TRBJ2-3	TGTGCCTGGACGGGGGTGGAAGATACGCAGTATTTT	CAWTGVEDTQYF
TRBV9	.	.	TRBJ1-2	TGTGCCAGCAGCTCCGTATCTAACTATGGCTACACCTTC	CASSSVSNYGYTF
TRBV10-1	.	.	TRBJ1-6	TGCGCCAGCAGTGAGGGGGTAGAGCGGTCACCCCTCCACTTT	CASSEGVERSPLHF
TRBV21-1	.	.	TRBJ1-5	TGTGCCAGCAGCAATTCGGGACAGGGGGACGGGCGGCAGCCCCAGCATTTT	CASSNSGQGDGRQPQHF
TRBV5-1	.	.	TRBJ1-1	TGCGCCAGCAGCTCCTCCCCCGGGACCCCGGGGGCTGAAGCTTTCTTT	CASSSSPGTPGAEAFF
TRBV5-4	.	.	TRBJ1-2	TGTGCCAGCAGCGACCAAGGGTGGGGCAGAGCTAACTATGGCTACACCTTC	CASSDQGWGRANYGYTF
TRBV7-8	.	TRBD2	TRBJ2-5	TGTGCCAGCAGCCCCGGGATAGCGGGGGAAACGTACCAAGAGACCCAGTACTTC	CASSPGIAGETYQETQYF
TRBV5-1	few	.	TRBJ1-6	TGCGCCAGCAGCTTGGGGGTCTCCCTTTCGGGTTTGGATTCACCCCTCCACTTT	CASSLGVSLSGLDSPLHF
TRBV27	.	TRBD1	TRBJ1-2	TGTGCCAGCAGGACCCGGGACAGGGGGCCGGGTGGCTACACCTTC	CASRTRDRGPGGYTF
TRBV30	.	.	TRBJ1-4	TGTGCCTGGTCCGGGAGGGGATTTAATGAAAAACTGTTTTTT	CAWSGRGFNEKLFF
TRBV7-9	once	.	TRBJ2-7	TGTGCCAGCAGCCCCCGAGCTTCCGAGCAGTACTTC	CASSPRASEQYF
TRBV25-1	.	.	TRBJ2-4	TGTGCCAGCAGTGAATATACAGGGACCCACAAAAACATTCAGTACTTC	CASSEYTGTHKNIQYF
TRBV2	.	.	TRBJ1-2	TGTGCCAGCAGTGAAGGCCCTGGCGGTGGCTACACCTTC	CASSEGPGGGYTF
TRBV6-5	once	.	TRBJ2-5	TGTGCCAGCAGTTACTCGGCAGGGTTTCAAGAGACCCAGTACTTC	CASSYSAGFQETQYF
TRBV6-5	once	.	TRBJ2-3	TGTGCCAGCAGTTACTCATTCCGGGGGTCAGGAGATACGCAGTATTTT	CASSYSFRGSGDTQYF
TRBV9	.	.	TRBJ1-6	TGTGTCAATCTCAATCGGGGGGACCCATCGGCGTTAGCCCCCCTCCACTTT	CVNLNRGDPSALAPLHF
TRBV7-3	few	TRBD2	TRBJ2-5	TGTGCCAGCAGCTTAGAGTCCAGCGGGGCAGAGACCCAGTACTTC	CASSLESSGAETQYF
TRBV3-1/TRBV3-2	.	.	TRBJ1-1	TGTGCCAGCAGCCGAGGAAAGGAAGGCACTGAAGCTTTCTTT	CASSRGKEGTEAFF
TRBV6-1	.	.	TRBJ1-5	TGTGCCAGCAGTGACACGCGCGAGGGCAATCAGCCCCAGCATTTT	CASSDTREGNQPQHF
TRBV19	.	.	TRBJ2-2	TGTGCCAGTAGTATAGACAGGGGCGACACCGGGGAGCTGTTTTTT	CASSIDRGDTGELFF
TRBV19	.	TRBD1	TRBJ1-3	TGTGCCAGTAGCTCCCGAGCTTCGGCAGGGGGGCCCTTCTCTGGAAACACCATATATTTT	CASSSRASAGGPFSGNTIYF
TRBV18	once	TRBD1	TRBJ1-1	TGTGCCAGCTCCCCGGGCGCCCCGGGACAGAGCACTGAAGCTTTCTTT	CASSPGAPGQSTEAFF
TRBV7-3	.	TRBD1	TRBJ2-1	TGTGCCAGCAGCTCGTACCGGGACAGCAATGAGCAGTTCTTC	CASSSYRDSNEQFF
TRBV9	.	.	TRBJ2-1	TGTGCCAGCAGCGCACTTGGGGGGGCTGTCTATGAGCAGTTCTTC	CASSALGGAVYEQFF
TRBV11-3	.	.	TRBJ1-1	TGTGCCAGCAGCTTAGGCGGGCTGAACACTGAAGCTTTCTTT	CASSLGGLNTEAFF
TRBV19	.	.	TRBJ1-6	TGTGCCAGTAAGACCAGGGGAAATTCACCCCTCCACTTT	CASKTRGNSPLHF
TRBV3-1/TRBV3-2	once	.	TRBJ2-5	TGTGCCAGCAGCCTTGGAGGGGGGGGGCATGAGACCCAGTACTTC	CASSLGGGGHETQYF
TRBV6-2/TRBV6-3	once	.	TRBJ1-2	TGTGCCAGCAGTTACGGGAGGGCAGGGGGCTACACCTTC	CASSYGRAGGYTF
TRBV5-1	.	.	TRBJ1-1	TGCGCCAGCAGCTTGACCTCCGGGGGTGAAACTGAAGCTTTCTTT	CASSLTSGGETEAFF
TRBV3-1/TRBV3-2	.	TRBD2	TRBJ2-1	TGTGCCAGCAGCCAACTACTAGCGGGGGGGCCTAATGAGCAGTTCTTC	CASSQLLAGGPNEQFF
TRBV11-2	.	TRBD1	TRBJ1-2	TGTGCCAGCAGCTTAGTGGGGGGACAGGGTCCGCGTACAAGTGGCTACACCTTC	CASSLVGGQGPRTSGYTF
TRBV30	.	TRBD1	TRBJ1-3	TGTGCCTGGATCTTACATGGACAGGGCGGAAACACCATATATTTT	CAWILHGQGGNTIYF
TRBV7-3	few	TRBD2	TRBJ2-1	TGTGCCAGCAGCAAACCGGGACTAGCGGACAATGAGCAGTTCTTC	CASSKPGLADNEQFF
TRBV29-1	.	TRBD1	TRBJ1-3	TGCAGCGTTGTCCGGGACAGGGGTAACACCATATATTTT	CSVVRDRGNTIYF
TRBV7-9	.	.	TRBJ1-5	TGTGCCAGCAGCTTAGGAGGGCGCAATCAGCCCCAGCATTTT	CASSLGGRNQPQHF